This T cell receptor (beta chain) was sequenced for a study of blood T cell repertoires in COVID-19 (dated by TCRdb to 2018 to 2020). Background for the entire study: Samples from collaborators originated in the United States, Italy and Spain and spanned both the acute and convalescent phases of COVID-19. Where HLA class I and class II types were available, the types were taken from metadata supplied by the sample provider, not from assay-based typing. The repertoires were made available in a free public database intended to serve as a resource for research on the immune response to SARS-CoV-2. Nearly every sample came with metadata listing a de-identified subject ID, COVID-19 status, age in years and sex. The samples were drawn from two sources: the first 160 participants of the ongoing ImmuneRACE study, and 1,000 to 1,500 subjects contributed by 6 global collaborators. Deeply sampled blood TCRbeta repertoires from subjects exposed to, actively infected with, or recovered from COVID-19 were included in the dataset. The material from the prospective study consisted of cDNA or gDNA derived from T cells, B-cell-depleted T cells, or PBMCs. Overall study outcomes, separate from this receptor: How much clinical and demographic metadata was included differed by source and by participant, and the metadata was provided uncurated.

TCRbeta CDR3 regions were amplified from genomic DNA by means of the immunoSEQ Assay, a bias-controlled multiplex PCR. The study's own analysis went as follows. The number of nucleated cells in each sample was estimated by amplification of reference gene primers within the assay. Sequence reads were collapsed and filtered to measure the absolute abundance of every unique TCRbeta CDR3 rearrangement. Productive Simpson clonality was computed per sample as the square root of Simpson's diversity index over productive rearrangements. The table was pulled from immuneACCESS by TCRdb, which kept in-frame rearrangements only. Such tables lose some clones; where checked, under half of the loss comes from unresolved V genes, and the rest has no known cause. V, J and clone size were drawn from that table, and D and trimming were deduced from the DNA. Here the sample has around 310,000 clones; around nine tenths occur a single time. Of the sample, 5% falls within the top ten clones.

In this sample, this clone turned up a few times. No cognate antigen has been identified for it. No clone much larger than this one lies a single base away; base qualities are absent. In the prospective study, participants were about 18 to 89 years old, resided in 24 geographic areas of the United States, and were enrolled through a virtual design. To assign participants to cohorts, the prospective study relied on clinical history that participants themselves reported in a screening survey and a study questionnaire. Recovered participants in ImmuneRACE Cohort 3 were defined as having two consecutive negative NP/OP PCR tests, clearance from a healthcare professional, or resolution of symptoms. In the prospective study, whole blood, serum and a nasopharyngeal or oropharyngeal swab were collected from each participant by mobile phlebotomists. Additional blood draws and questionnaires over an approximately 2-month period could optionally be provided by prospective study participants. Blood samples from the prospective study were shipped frozen or at room temperature prior to DNA extraction.

This sequence was found in a young man who had recovered from COVID-19. The sample comprised PBMCs or T cells enriched from blood (not recorded which).

The bases read TGTGCCTCAATGCGCGGACATCACACGGGCTCCTATAATTCACCCCTCCACTTT. This yields the protein CASMRGHHTGSYNSPLHF. The rearranged chain carries TRBV28 and TRBJ1-6; D gene: possibly TRBD1, on 5 matching bases. V drops 11 bases and J drops 0 bases, leaving 23 bases in between. From cysteine to phenylalanine, the CDR3 is 18 amino acids long. Of all the DNA, just the CDR3 is kept, 54 bases in frame from base 1. In the germline V gene, CDR1 corresponds to MDHEN and CDR2 to SYDVKM. Supplemented by the reference TRBV28 and TRBJ1-6 proteins around the CDR3, the complete variable domain is DVKVTQSSRYLVKRTGEKVFLECVQDMDHENMFWYRQDPGLGLRLIYFSYDVKMKEKGDIPEGYSVSREKKERFSLILESASTNQTSMYLCASMRGHHTGSYNSPLHFGNGTRLTVT.